These T cell receptor beta chains were read from a single sample in a study of regulatory T cells in long-lasting Graves disease. One entry per CDR3 protein results from TCRdb running MiXCR on the multiplex PCR reads. The profile shows about 660,000 distinct CDR3 sequences, 30% of them singletons. The source was peripheral blood mononuclear cells (PBMCs), collected when the disease was refractory, from a patient treated with antithyroid drugs. Receptor source: a female donor with Graves disease. The CDR3 runs from the conserved cysteine through the conserved F or W. D genes are given only for firm matches. For some rows the clone size is stated as once, few or many, or as a class when expanded; others skip it.

>TRBJ2-2|TRBV6-1|TRBD2|.
TGTGCCAGCACTACGGGACTAGCGGGAGTCGGTAGGATCGGGAAGCTGTTTTTT
CASTTGLAGVGRIGKLFF
>TRBJ1-1|TRBV4-1|.|.
TGCGCCAGCAGCCAAGAGGGGGCGTCCTCCACTGAAGCTTTCTTT
CASSQEGASSTEAFF
>TRBJ2-7|TRBV3-1|.|.
TGTGCCAGCAGTCCGGGCGAAAGGAGCTCCTACGAGCAGTACTTC
CASSPGERSSYEQYF
>TRBJ1-4|TRBV7-9|.|many
TGTGCCAGCAGAGAAGGGCAGGGCGAGGAAAAACTGTTTTTT
CASREGQGEEKLFF
>TRBJ1-1|TRBV3-1|.|few
TGTGCCAGCAGCCAAGGTGCGTGGGCGAACACTGAAGCTTTCTTT
CASSQGAWANTEAFF
>TRBJ2-1|TRBV6-2/TRBV6-3|TRBD2|.
TGTGCCAGCAGTAGACTAGCGGGAGGGCCCAATGAGCAGTTCTTC
CASSRLAGGPNEQFF
>TRBJ2-5|TRBV24-1|TRBD1|.
TGTGCCACCAGTGACCGTGGGACAGGGATCGAGACCCAGTACTTC
CATSDRGTGIETQYF
>TRBJ1-5|TRBV28|.|few
TGTGCCAGCAGTTTCGAGGGGCTTAGAAGCAATCAGCCCCAGCATTTT
CASSFEGLRSNQPQHF
>TRBJ2-7|TRBV12-3/TRBV12-4|.|few
TGTGCCAGCAGTTTACGTGGGAGGACCCACGAGCAGTACTTC
CASSLRGRTHEQYF
>TRBJ1-1|TRBV7-9|.|many
TGTGCCAGCAGCTTAGGGGGGCGGGACACTGAAGCTTTCTTT
CASSLGGRDTEAFF
>TRBJ2-7|TRBV29-1|TRBD2|.
TGCAGCGTCGACGGCCCGGGGACTAGCGGGAGCTACGAGCAGTACTTC
CSVDGPGTSGSYEQYF
>TRBJ2-2|TRBV6-5|.|.
TGTGCCAGCAGTTACTCTTCTTTGGGACGCATGAACACCGGGGAGCTGTTTTTT
CASSYSSLGRMNTGELFF
>TRBJ2-5|TRBV19|.|.
TGTGCCAGTAGTATGGAGGGTCAAGAGACCCAGTACTTC
CASSMEGQETQYF
>TRBJ2-7|TRBV12-3/TRBV12-4|.|.
TGTGCCAGCAGTTTAGGGCAGGCGGGCAACGAGCAGTACTTC
CASSLGQAGNEQYF
>TRBJ1-3|TRBV11-2|.|.
TGTGCCAGCACCCCAGGGGCCGGAAACACCATATATTTT
CASTPGAGNTIYF
>TRBJ1-1|TRBV11-3|.|many
TGTGCCAGCGCTGGAGCGGGTGCTGAAGCTTTCTTT
CASAGAGAEAFF
>TRBJ2-7|TRBV29-1|.|many
TGCAGCGCTCAACCCGGGACGGTAACCTACGAGCAGTACTTC
CSAQPGTVTYEQYF
>TRBJ1-2|TRBV5-1|TRBD1|once
TGCGCCAGCAGCTGGGCCGGGACAGGGGGTGATGGCTACACCTTC
CASSWAGTGGDGYTF
>TRBJ1-4|TRBV7-8|.|many
TGTGCCAGCAGCTCGTGGGGTGAAAAACTGTTTTTT
CASSSWGEKLFF
>TRBJ1-1|TRBV12-3/TRBV12-4|TRBD1|many
TGTGCCAGCAGCCCGGGACAGCTTAACACTGAAGCTTTCTTT
CASSPGQLNTEAFF
>TRBJ1-2|TRBV29-1|.|.
TGCAGCGTTGCAGGTCTTGTAGTGGATAACTATGGCTACACCTTC
CSVAGLVVDNYGYTF